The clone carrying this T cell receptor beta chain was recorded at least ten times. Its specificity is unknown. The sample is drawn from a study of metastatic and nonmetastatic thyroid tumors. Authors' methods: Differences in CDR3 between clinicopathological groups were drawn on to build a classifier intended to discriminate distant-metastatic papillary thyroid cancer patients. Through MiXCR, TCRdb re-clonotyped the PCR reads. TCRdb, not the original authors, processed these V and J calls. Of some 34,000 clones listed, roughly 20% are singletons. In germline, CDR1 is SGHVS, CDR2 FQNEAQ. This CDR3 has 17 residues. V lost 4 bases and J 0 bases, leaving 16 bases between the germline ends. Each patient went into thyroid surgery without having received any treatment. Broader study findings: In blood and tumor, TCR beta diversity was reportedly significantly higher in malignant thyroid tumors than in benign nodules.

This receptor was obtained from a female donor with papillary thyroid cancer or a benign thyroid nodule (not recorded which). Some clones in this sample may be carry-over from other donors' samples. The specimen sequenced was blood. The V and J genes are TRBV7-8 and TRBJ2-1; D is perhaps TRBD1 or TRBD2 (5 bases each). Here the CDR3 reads CASSSSLGVNSYNEQFF. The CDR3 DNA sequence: TGTGCCAGCAGCTCCTCCCTGGGGGTAAACTCCTACAATGAGCAGTTCTTC.